This entry features one TCR beta chain sequence. Its antigen specificity is not known. Base qualities are not recorded, but no much larger clone differs from it by a single base. This specimen belongs to a study of CD8+ T cells in alopecia areata (dated 2018 in TCRdb). The study in broad terms: The treated patients, all with moderate-to-severe alopecia areata, were enrolled in an open-label pilot trial of oral tofacitinib given at 5 to 10 mg twice daily. Patients received tofacitinib for 6 to 18 months and were then followed off drug for 6 months to check for delayed response and recurrence. High-throughput TCRbeta sequencing was used to examine T cell clonal expansion in alopecia areata in both the C3H/HeJ mouse model and human patients. Human TCRbeta sequencing covered scalp tissue and sorted CD4+ and CD8+ peripheral blood T cells from patchy and totalis/universalis alopecia areata patients and healthy controls. Patients on tofacitinib were biopsied at baseline and after 4 and 24 weeks of treatment, and several of the patients also had a later scalp biopsy. Scalp clonality was compared among normal scalp (n=4), patchy alopecia areata scalp (n=8), and alopecia totalis/universalis scalp (n=8). RNA was extracted with the PAXgene miRNA kit for fixed scalp, the miRNeasy kit for PBMCs, and the RNeasy kit for mouse skin. immunoSEQ multiplex PCR using 35 Vbeta forward primers and 13 Jbeta reverse primers was used to amplify TCRbeta CDR3 regions.

Results the study describes overall, beyond this receptor: Unlike mouse skin, where gammadelta T cells dominate, normal human skin contains resident alphabeta T cells that get sequenced too, which complicates analysis of the scalp TCR repertoire. Compared with normal scalp, lesional scalp, particularly in alopecia totalis/universalis, had higher clonality and more expanded CD8+ clones, which suggests antigenic drive. Shared TCR sequences between patients were less evident than in mice, which may be partly attributable to HLA diversity in the patient population.

Receptors were amplified or captured by the immunoSEQ multiplex PCR assay. For TCR sequencing, RNA was extracted from every sample and reverse transcribed into cDNA to serve as template. SuperScript III was used for first-strand cDNA synthesis, primed with a 2:1 mix of oligo-dT and random hexamers. A synthetic immune receptor repertoire was used to measure amplification bias, and any remaining bias was corrected computationally. Per the authors' processing: Raw reads were preprocessed to remove errors, and CDR3 was defined by IMGT conventions from the conserved cysteine to phenylalanine. To get clonality, Shannon entropy was normalized by log2 of the number of productive unique TCRs and the result was subtracted from 1. Scalp TCRbeta sequences were cross-referenced with sorted blood CD4 and CD8 repertoires so that the CD4 or CD8 identity of scalp clones could be inferred. Sourced from immuneACCESS, this table was stored by TCRdb with only in-frame sequences that have V and J called. A share of the clones is absent; for the studies checked, an unresolved V gene accounts for under half, and the remainder has no known explanation. The DNA gave D and trimming, while V, J and clone size come from that table. This sample gives approximately 180,000 clones in total; 50% to 60% of them show up just once. Roughly 14% of the sample lies in the top ten.

Sample time point, as interpreted from the label and publication: baseline before oral tofacitinib. Lesional scalp punch biopsies and peripheral blood were obtained from alopecia areata patients. PBMCs were isolated by density centrifugation and stained for CD3, CD4 and CD8, and CD4+ and CD8+ T cells were sorted on a FACSAria. At the junction V is shortened by 4 bases and J by 9 bases; bases outside the gene matches: 6. Reading from cysteine to phenylalanine, the CDR3 counts 12 amino acids. This entry keeps only the CDR3 DNA: 36 bases, framed from base 1. CDR1 is given as SGHRS and CDR2 as YFSETQ, both from the germline V gene.

The receptor was derived from a human donor with alopecia areata. The rearrangement combines TRBV5-1 with TRBJ2-5; 7 bases in between match TRBD1. This specimen consisted of CD4+ T cells sorted from blood, obtained at week 0. The nucleotides are TGCGCCAGCAGCGTCGAGGGGGCGGCCCAGTACTTC. It translates as CASSVEGAAQYF.